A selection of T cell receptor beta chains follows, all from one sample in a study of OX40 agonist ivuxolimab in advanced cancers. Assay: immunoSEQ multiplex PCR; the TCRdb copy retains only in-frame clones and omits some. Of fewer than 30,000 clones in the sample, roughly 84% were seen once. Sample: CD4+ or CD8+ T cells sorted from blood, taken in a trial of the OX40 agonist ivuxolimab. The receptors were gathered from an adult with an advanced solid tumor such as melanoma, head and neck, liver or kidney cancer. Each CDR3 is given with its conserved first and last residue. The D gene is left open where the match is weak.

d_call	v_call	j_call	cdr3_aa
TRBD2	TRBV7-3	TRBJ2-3	CASSPMGLAARTDTQYF
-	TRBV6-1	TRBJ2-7	CASDTGIVYEQYF
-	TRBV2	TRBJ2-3	CASSRAPSTDTQYF
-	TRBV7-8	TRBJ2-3	CASSSGSSTDTQYF
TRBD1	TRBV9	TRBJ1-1	CASSVRTGVYTEAFF
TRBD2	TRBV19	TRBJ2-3	CATREVGEGWTDTQYF
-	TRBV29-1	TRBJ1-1	CSVGGPEAFF
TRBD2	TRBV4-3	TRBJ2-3	CASSQDEAGLASYMGPTDTQYF
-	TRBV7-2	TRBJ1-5	CASSLGQANQPQHF
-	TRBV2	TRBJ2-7	CASSAPRTGNHYEQYF
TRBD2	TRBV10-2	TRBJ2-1	CASSKLVAGVNEQFF
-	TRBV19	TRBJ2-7	CASSIGMVQYF
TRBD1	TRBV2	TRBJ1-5	CASSRGQGAHQPQHF
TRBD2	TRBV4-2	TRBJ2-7	CASSQEEAGGTAEQYF
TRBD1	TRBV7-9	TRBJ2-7	CASSSGTGGEFYEQYF
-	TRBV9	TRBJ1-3	CASSVGESGNTIYF
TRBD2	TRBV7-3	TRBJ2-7	CASSPRATSGIVNEQYF
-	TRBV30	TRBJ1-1	CAWTPGHPEAFF
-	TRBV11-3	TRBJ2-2	CASSLGPYTGELFF
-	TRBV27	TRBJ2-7	CASSLSGVGDEQYF
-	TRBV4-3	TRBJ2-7	CASSQEHGRRYEQYF
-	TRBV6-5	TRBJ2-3	CASSRVGSGTDTQYF
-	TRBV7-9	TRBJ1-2	CASSLVGQQVFYGYTF
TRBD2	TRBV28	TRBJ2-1	CASTPRAGERYNEQFF
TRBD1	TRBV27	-	CASSLWGDRGPYEQYF
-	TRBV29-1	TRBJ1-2	CSVSPTDPYGYTF
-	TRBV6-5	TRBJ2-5	CASPAEGRWKETQYF
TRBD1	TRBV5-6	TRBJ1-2	CASSLGQGVAYGYTF
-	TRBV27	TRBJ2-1	CASSIALSYNEQFF
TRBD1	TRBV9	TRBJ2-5	CASSMGQAQETQYF
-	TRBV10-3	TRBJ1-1	CAISDPGLPEAFF
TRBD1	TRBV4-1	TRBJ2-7	CASSQGRGRGYEQYF
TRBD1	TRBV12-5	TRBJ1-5	CASGLVLDGVLAGRTGGSNQPQHF
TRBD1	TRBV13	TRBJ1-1	CASRTGTGENTEAFF
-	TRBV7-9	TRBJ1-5	CASSLEVFGVAQPQHF
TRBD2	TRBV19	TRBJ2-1	CASSIRLAAYNEQFF
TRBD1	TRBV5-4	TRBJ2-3	CASRDRATDTQYF
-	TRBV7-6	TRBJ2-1	CASSLAGDNEQFF
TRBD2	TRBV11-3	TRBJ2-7	CASSLEASGYTYEQYF
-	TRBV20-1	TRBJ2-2	CSASQTGELFF
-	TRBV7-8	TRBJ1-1	CASSSGTGGTEAFF
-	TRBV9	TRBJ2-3	CASTQSGSDTDTQYF
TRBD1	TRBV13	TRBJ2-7	CASSSPGQGAHEQYF
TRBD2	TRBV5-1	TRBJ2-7	CASSLGTSGGYEQYF
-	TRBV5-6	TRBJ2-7	CASSYRGFEQYF
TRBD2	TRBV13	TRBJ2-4	CASSFPGVAGGRAKNIQYF
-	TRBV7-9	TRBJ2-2	CASSRFMEGGELFF
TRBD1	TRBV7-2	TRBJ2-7	CASSPAPRGSYEQYF
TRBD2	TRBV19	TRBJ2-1	CASSTPGLASNEQFF
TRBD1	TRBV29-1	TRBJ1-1	CSAPEGQGHPEAFF
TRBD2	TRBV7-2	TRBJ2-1	CASSLALAALPGLEQFF
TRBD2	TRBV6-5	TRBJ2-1	CASSTSGGADEQFF
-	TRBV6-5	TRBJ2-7	CASSHHPKISEQYF
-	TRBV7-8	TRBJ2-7	CASSFHYEQYF
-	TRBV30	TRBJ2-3	CALAAGGTDTQYF
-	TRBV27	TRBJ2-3	CASSPGDTQYF
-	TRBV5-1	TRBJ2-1	CASSSKRGIEYNEQFF
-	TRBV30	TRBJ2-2	CAWSPNTGELFF
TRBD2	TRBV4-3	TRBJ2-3	CASSQDGPGGSDTQYF
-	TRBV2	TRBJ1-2	CASSEVGQRLYGYTF